This T cell receptor (beta chain) was identified in a study of cytomegalovirus exposure and HLA in healthy donors. V lost 5 bases and J 0 bases, leaving 17 bases between the germline ends. CDR1 is SGHVS and CDR2 is FQNEAQ in the germline V gene. The CDR3 contains 18 residues. PCR employed 60 Vbeta and 13 Jbeta primers. The method was immunoSEQ multiplex PCR; TCRdb's version includes in-frame clones alone and lacks a portion of them. This table has about 140,000 clones, more than 75% appearing once. This sequence originates from a man between 18 and 35 years old in good health and CMV-seropositive. The chain recombines TRBV7-8 with TRBJ2-6; the D gene is possibly TRBD2 (6 bases). Material for sequencing was PBMCs. CDR3 DNA: TGTGCCAGCAGCCTAGTCATGGGACTGGGCTCTGGGGCCAACGTCCTGACTTTC. The encoded protein is CASSLVMGLGSGANVLTF.